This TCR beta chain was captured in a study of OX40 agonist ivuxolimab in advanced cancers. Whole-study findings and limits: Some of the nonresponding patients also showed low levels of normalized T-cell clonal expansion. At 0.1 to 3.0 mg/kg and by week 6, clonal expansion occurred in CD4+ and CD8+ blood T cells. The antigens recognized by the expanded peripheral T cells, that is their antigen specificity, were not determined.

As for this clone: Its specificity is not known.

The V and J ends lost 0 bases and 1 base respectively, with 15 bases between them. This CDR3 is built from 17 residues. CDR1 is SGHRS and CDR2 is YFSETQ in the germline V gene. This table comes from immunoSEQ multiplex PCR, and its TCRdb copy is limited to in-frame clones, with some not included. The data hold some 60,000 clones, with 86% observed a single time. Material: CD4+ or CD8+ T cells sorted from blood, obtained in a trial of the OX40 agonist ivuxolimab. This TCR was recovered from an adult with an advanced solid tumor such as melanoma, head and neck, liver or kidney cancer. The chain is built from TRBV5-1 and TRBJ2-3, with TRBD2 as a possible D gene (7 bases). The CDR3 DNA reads TGCGCCAGCAGCTTGGCTGGGGGGGCCTCTGGCACAGATACGCAGTATTTT. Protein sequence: CASSLAGGASGTDTQYF.